These 10 T cell receptor beta chains were sequenced from one sample in a study of blood T cell repertoires in COVID-19. TCRdb keeps only in-frame clones here, not all; method: immunoSEQ multiplex PCR. The table shows nearly 110,000 clones, with about nine tenths occurring only once. Sample: peripheral blood. The receptor set was obtained from a woman aged 30 to 39 with acute or convalescent COVID-19.

V usage is TRBV6-4 and J usage is TRBJ2-3; D ambiguous. CDR3 length: 16 residues. Germline V gene sequence: CDR1 MRHNA, CDR2 SNTAGT. The V and J ends lost 6 bases and 5 bases respectively, with 21 bases between them. CDR3: CASRSLHHPELDTQYF. CDR3 DNA sequence: TGTGCCAGCAGGTCCCTGCATCATCCCGAACTAGATACGCAGTATTTT.

The V gene is TRBV5-6, the J gene TRBJ1-1, with D perhaps TRBD1 (6 bases). This CDR3 has 13 amino acids. Deletions cut 6 bases from V and 6 bases from J, with 15 bases between. The V gene's germline CDR1 is SGHDT and CDR2 YYEEEE. CDR3 in DNA: TGTGCCAGCACCTGGGCAGCAGGGGCTGAAGCTTTCTTT. Amino acid sequence: CASTWAAGAEAFF.

The chain carries TRBV4-2 and TRBJ1-1, with 10 bases aligning to TRBD1. This CDR3 contains 18 residues. J lost 8 bases, V lost 2 bases, and 17 bases had no gene match. Germline V lookup: CDR1 LGHNA, CDR2 YNFKEQ. The CDR3 coding sequence is TGTGCCAGCAGCCAATATACAGCCCTCGACAGGGGGCGTCCCGAAGCTTTCTTT. Translation: CASSQYTALDRGRPEAFF.

This rearrangement joins TRBV29-1 to TRBJ1-1, with TRBD1 matching 9 bases. The ends lost 4 bases at V and 5 bases at J; junction bases unmatched: 2. The germline V gene has CDR1 SQVTM and CDR2 ANQGSEA. The CDR3 is made up of 12 amino acids. The CDR3 sequence: CSVATGGTEAFF. The CDR3 DNA follows: TGCAGCGTTGCGACAGGGGGGACTGAAGCTTTCTTT.

The V call is TRBV30, the J call TRBJ1-2; TRBD1 might be the D (6 bases). The V end lost 7 bases, the J end lost 5 bases, and 26 bases lay between the germline ends. Germline CDR1 reads GTSNPN; CDR2 reads SVGIG (reference sequence). This CDR3 has 16 amino acids. Here the CDR3 DNA reads TGTGCCTCCAACTTCCGCAAAGGGGGTTCCTGGTATGGCTACACCTTC. Residues: CASNFRKGGSWYGYTF.

This clone was counted between two and nine times. The V gene is TRBV5-1, the J gene TRBJ2-1; 14 positions agree with TRBD2. V lost 4 bases to trimming and J lost 6 bases; unmatched junction nucleotides: 3. This CDR3 region has 15 residues. CDR1 and CDR2 (germline): SGHRS, YFSETQ. The CDR3 DNA reads as TGCGCCAGCAGCGGGACTAGCGGGGGCCCCAATGAGCAGTTCTTC. Protein: CASSGTSGGPNEQFF.

The J gene is TRBJ1-2, the V gene TRBV9; 8 bases line up with TRBD1. The V gene's germline CDR1 is SGDLS and CDR2 YYNGEE. This CDR3 is built from 16 residues. V lost 0 bases and J lost 3; bases outside the gene matches: 7. CDR3 protein: CASSVARRGRDYGYTF. The DNA for the CDR3 is TGTGCCAGCAGCGTAGCTCGCAGGGGGCGTGACTATGGCTACACCTTC.

The chain uses TRBV7-2 and TRBJ2-2; unclear D gene. This CDR3 has 16 amino acids. V was cut by 1 base and J by 2 bases, with 11 bases left in between. Germline CDR1 and CDR2: SGHTA and FQGNSA. The CDR3 DNA reads as TGTGCCAGCAGCTTAGTTCGGGTCCCCAACACCGGGGAGCTGTTTTTT. Protein sequence: CASSLVRVPNTGELFF.

The DNA for the CDR3 is TGTGCCACCGGAGACAGGGGCCAAGGAGAGCAGTACTTC. It encodes CATGDRGQGEQYF. The chain employs TRBV28 and TRBJ2-7, with 8 bases aligning to TRBD1. V lost 10 bases, J lost 7 bases, and 12 bases stayed unmatched. In germline, CDR1 is MDHEN, CDR2 SYDVKM. The CDR3 is 13 residues long.

CDR3 region: CASSLSQGRYNSPLHF. CDR3 nucleotides: TGCGCCAGCAGCCTCTCCCAGGGGCGATATAATTCACCCCTCCACTTT. The chain joins TRBV5-1 to TRBJ1-6; tentatively, D is TRBD1 (6 bases). The CDR3 spans 16 residues. Trimming took 4 bases from V and 4 from J, leaving 15 bases between them. Germline V gene sequence: CDR1 SGHRS, CDR2 YFSETQ. Together with reference TRBV5-1 and TRBJ1-6, the CDR3 gives the full variable domain: KAGVTQTPRYLIKTRGQQVTLSCSPISGHRSVSWYQQTPGQGLQFLFEYFSETQRNKGNFPGRFSGRQFSNSRSEMNVSTLELGDSALYLCASSLSQGRYNSPLHFGNGTRLTVT.